The rows below give T cell receptor beta chains drawn from one sample of a study of blood T cell repertoires in COVID-19. Profiling relied on immunoSEQ multiplex PCR, and the TCRdb table lists in-frame clones only, not all of them. This sample has 150,000 to 180,000 clones, with about 83% found just once. The sequenced sample consisted of peripheral blood. The receptor set was obtained from a woman in her sixties with COVID-19, enrolled during active disease. CDR3s include the opening cysteine and the closing phenylalanine or tryptophan. The D gene is left open where the match is weak. Clone size is stated in some rows and not others, as once, few, many or a class when expanded.

v_gene: TRBV9
j_gene: TRBJ2-2
len: 15
abundance: .
d_gene: .
CDR3nt: TGTGCCAGCAGCCCCAGGGTGGCAACGCCCGGGGAGCTGTTTTTT
CDR3aa: CASSPRVATPGELFF

v_gene: TRBV19
j_gene: TRBJ1-2
len: 14
abundance: .
d_gene: TRBD1
CDR3nt: TGTGCCAGTAGAGGCCGGGACAGGAATTATGGCTACACCTTC
CDR3aa: CASRGRDRNYGYTF

v_gene: TRBV3-1/TRBV3-2
j_gene: TRBJ2-1
len: 11
abundance: .
d_gene: TRBD2
CDR3nt: TGTGCCAGCAGCATTCAGCGGGAGTGTTTCTTC
CDR3aa: CASSIQRECFF

v_gene: TRBV6-6
j_gene: TRBJ1-1
len: 14
abundance: .
d_gene: .
CDR3nt: TGTGCCAGCAGTTACTCAGGGAGGGACACTGAAGCTTTCTTT
CDR3aa: CASSYSGRDTEAFF

v_gene: TRBV4-1
j_gene: TRBJ1-2
len: 16
abundance: many
d_gene: TRBD1
CDR3nt: TGCGCCAGCAGCCAGGCCGGGACAGGGTCCAACTATGGCTACACCTTC
CDR3aa: CASSQAGTGSNYGYTF

v_gene: TRBV5-1
j_gene: TRBJ2-1
len: 20
abundance: .
d_gene: TRBD2
CDR3nt: TGCGCCAGCAGCCCGGAAATTTGGTCCGAGGGAGCGGGAGGGTACAATGAGCAGTTCTTC
CDR3aa: CASSPEIWSEGAGGYNEQFF

v_gene: TRBV5-1
j_gene: TRBJ2-5
len: 14
abundance: .
d_gene: .
CDR3nt: TGCGCCAGCAGCTTGGTGGACAGAAAAGAGACCCAGTACTTC
CDR3aa: CASSLVDRKETQYF

v_gene: TRBV18
j_gene: TRBJ2-1
len: 11
abundance: .
d_gene: TRBD1
CDR3nt: TGTGCCAGCTCACTGGGACAGGGAACGTTCTTC
CDR3aa: CASSLGQGTFF

v_gene: TRBV5-6
j_gene: TRBJ2-1
len: 16
abundance: .
d_gene: TRBD2
CDR3nt: TGTGCCAGCAGCCTACTGACTAGCGGGAGGGTGGATGAGCAGTTCTTC
CDR3aa: CASSLLTSGRVDEQFF

v_gene: TRBV3-1/TRBV3-2
j_gene: TRBJ1-1
len: 15
abundance: .
d_gene: .
CDR3nt: TGTGCCAGCAGCCCTGTCGTGGGCAAGACCACTGAAGCTTTCTTT
CDR3aa: CASSPVVGKTTEAFF

v_gene: TRBV6-5
j_gene: TRBJ1-5
len: 14
abundance: once
d_gene: .
CDR3nt: TGTGCCAGCAGGCAGAATTTTAGCAATCAGCCCCAGCATTTT
CDR3aa: CASRQNFSNQPQHF

v_gene: TRBV27
j_gene: TRBJ1-1
len: 15
abundance: .
d_gene: .
CDR3nt: TGTGCCAGCAGAGGCCTATGGGCAGGGGCCACTGAAGCTTTCTTT
CDR3aa: CASRGLWAGATEAFF

v_gene: TRBV5-1
j_gene: TRBJ1-3
len: 14
abundance: .
d_gene: .
CDR3nt: TGCGCCAGCAGCTTGGCCAGCTCTGGAAACACCATATATTTT
CDR3aa: CASSLASSGNTIYF

v_gene: TRBV3-1/TRBV3-2
j_gene: TRBJ1-2
len: 12
abundance: .
d_gene: .
CDR3nt: TGTGCCAGCAGCCAACAGGTTGAGGGCTACACCTTC
CDR3aa: CASSQQVEGYTF

v_gene: TRBV5-5
j_gene: TRBJ2-2
len: 17
abundance: .
d_gene: TRBD1
CDR3nt: TGTGCCAGCAGCACAGCCCCGGGACAGGGAGGGACCGGGGAGCTGTTTTTT
CDR3aa: CASSTAPGQGGTGELFF

v_gene: TRBV11-2
j_gene: TRBJ2-5
len: 17
abundance: .
d_gene: .
CDR3nt: TGTGCCAGCAGCTTAAGGCCGAGGGTACAGGGAGGGGAGACCCAGTACTTC
CDR3aa: CASSLRPRVQGGETQYF

v_gene: TRBV4-2
j_gene: TRBJ2-6
len: 17
abundance: .
d_gene: TRBD1
CDR3nt: TGTGCCAGCAGCCCGCGGACAGGGCCCTCTGGGGCCAACGTCCTGACTTTC
CDR3aa: CASSPRTGPSGANVLTF

v_gene: TRBV2
j_gene: TRBJ1-3
len: 16
abundance: .
d_gene: .
CDR3nt: TGTGCCAGTGTGGTGGTAAGACACCTCTCTGGAAACACCATATATTTT
CDR3aa: CASVVVRHLSGNTIYF

v_gene: TRBV21-1
j_gene: TRBJ1-5
len: 17
abundance: many
d_gene: .
CDR3nt: TGTGCCAGCAGCAAAGCGGGGGACATCGTCTTCAATCAGCCCCAGCATTTT
CDR3aa: CASSKAGDIVFNQPQHF

v_gene: TRBV24-1
j_gene: TRBJ2-1
len: 15
abundance: .
d_gene: .
CDR3nt: TGTGCCACCCGCCCGACTTCCCGCGGGGGCGATGAGCAGTTCTTC
CDR3aa: CATRPTSRGGDEQFF

v_gene: TRBV15
j_gene: TRBJ1-2
len: 12
abundance: .
d_gene: .
CDR3nt: TGTGCCACCAGCGAAGGGGTCCTGGGCTACACCTTC
CDR3aa: CATSEGVLGYTF

v_gene: TRBV3-1/TRBV3-2
j_gene: TRBJ2-2
len: 12
abundance: .
d_gene: .
CDR3nt: TGTGCCAGCAGCCAAGTGCGCGGGGAGCTGTTTTTT
CDR3aa: CASSQVRGELFF

v_gene: TRBV19
j_gene: TRBJ1-1
len: 16
abundance: once
d_gene: TRBD1
CDR3nt: TGTGCCAGTACCAAACCGGGACAGGGGGTATTCGCTGAAGCTTTCTTT
CDR3aa: CASTKPGQGVFAEAFF

v_gene: TRBV13
j_gene: TRBJ1-1
len: 14
abundance: .
d_gene: .
CDR3nt: TGTGCCAGCAGCCCACAATACAGGAACACTGAAGCTTTCTTT
CDR3aa: CASSPQYRNTEAFF

v_gene: TRBV5-4
j_gene: TRBJ1-6
len: 14
abundance: .
d_gene: TRBD1
CDR3nt: TGTGCCAGCAGCTTAAGACAGGGGGATTCACCCCTCCACTTT
CDR3aa: CASSLRQGDSPLHF

v_gene: TRBV5-1
j_gene: TRBJ2-2
len: 16
abundance: .
d_gene: TRBD1
CDR3nt: TGCGCCAGCAGCCCCACTACAGGGGGGAGGACCGGGGAGCTGTTTTTT
CDR3aa: CASSPTTGGRTGELFF

v_gene: TRBV6-1
j_gene: TRBJ1-2
len: 15
abundance: .
d_gene: .
CDR3nt: TGTGCCAGCAGTGAAGTTTGGGGGCGCCTGGGTGGCTACACCTTC
CDR3aa: CASSEVWGRLGGYTF

v_gene: TRBV7-3
j_gene: TRBJ2-2
len: 18
abundance: .
d_gene: .
CDR3nt: TGTGCCAGCAGCTTACACCCTCCGACAGGTTCGAACACCGGGGAGCTGTTTTTT
CDR3aa: CASSLHPPTGSNTGELFF

v_gene: TRBV4-1
j_gene: TRBJ1-5
len: 15
abundance: .
d_gene: TRBD1
CDR3nt: TGCGCCAGCAGCCTAGGACAGGGGGGCGTAGAGCCCCAGCATTTT
CDR3aa: CASSLGQGGVEPQHF

v_gene: TRBV2
j_gene: TRBJ1-2
len: 13
abundance: .
d_gene: TRBD1
CDR3nt: TGTGCCAGCACCGTGACAGGGGTCGTTGGCTACACCTTC
CDR3aa: CASTVTGVVGYTF

v_gene: TRBV10-2
j_gene: TRBJ2-7
len: 15
abundance: .
d_gene: TRBD1
CDR3nt: TGCGCCAGCAGTACTCCGGGACAGGGGGCCCACGAGCAGTACTTC
CDR3aa: CASSTPGQGAHEQYF

v_gene: TRBV2
j_gene: TRBJ1-1
len: 14
abundance: .
d_gene: .
CDR3nt: TGTGCCAGCAGTACCCGGACAGCTAACACTGAAGCTTTCTTT
CDR3aa: CASSTRTANTEAFF

v_gene: TRBV6-5
j_gene: TRBJ1-1
len: 13
abundance: once
d_gene: TRBD1
CDR3nt: TGTGCCAGCAGTTGGGACAGAAGAACTGAAGCTTTCTTT
CDR3aa: CASSWDRRTEAFF

v_gene: TRBV6-1
j_gene: TRBJ1-1
len: 13
abundance: .
d_gene: TRBD1
CDR3nt: TGTGCCAGCAGTGAGGGACAGCTAACTGAAGCTTTCTTT
CDR3aa: CASSEGQLTEAFF

v_gene: TRBV6-2/TRBV6-3
j_gene: TRBJ2-3
len: 14
abundance: .
d_gene: .
CDR3nt: TGTGCCAGCAGTTATGGGGCCAGCACAGATACGCAGTATTTT
CDR3aa: CASSYGASTDTQYF

v_gene: TRBV6-5
j_gene: TRBJ1-1
len: 15
abundance: .
d_gene: TRBD1
CDR3nt: TGTGCCAGCAGTCGGGCCGGGACAGAAAACACTGAAGCTTTCTTT
CDR3aa: CASSRAGTENTEAFF

v_gene: TRBV30
j_gene: TRBJ1-5
len: 13
abundance: .
d_gene: TRBD1
CDR3nt: TGTGCCTGGAGTGCAGGACAGGGCCCGCCCCAGCATTTT
CDR3aa: CAWSAGQGPPQHF

v_gene: TRBV5-4
j_gene: TRBJ1-4
len: 17
abundance: few
d_gene: TRBD1
CDR3nt: TGTGCCAGCAGCTTTGTTCCGACAGGGGCTCGGAATGAAAAACTGTTTTTT
CDR3aa: CASSFVPTGARNEKLFF

v_gene: TRBV20-1
j_gene: TRBJ1-2
len: 11
abundance: once
d_gene: .
CDR3nt: TGCAGTGCTAGATACAGTTATGGCTACACCTTC
CDR3aa: CSARYSYGYTF

v_gene: TRBV2
j_gene: TRBJ2-5
len: 14
abundance: .
d_gene: TRBD1
CDR3nt: TGTGCCACCTCCCGACAGGGATTTGTGGAGACCCAGTACTTC
CDR3aa: CATSRQGFVETQYF

v_gene: TRBV11-2
j_gene: TRBJ2-1
len: 12
abundance: .
d_gene: .
CDR3nt: TGTGCCAGCAGCTTAGCTAGGGGTGACCAGTTCTTC
CDR3aa: CASSLARGDQFF